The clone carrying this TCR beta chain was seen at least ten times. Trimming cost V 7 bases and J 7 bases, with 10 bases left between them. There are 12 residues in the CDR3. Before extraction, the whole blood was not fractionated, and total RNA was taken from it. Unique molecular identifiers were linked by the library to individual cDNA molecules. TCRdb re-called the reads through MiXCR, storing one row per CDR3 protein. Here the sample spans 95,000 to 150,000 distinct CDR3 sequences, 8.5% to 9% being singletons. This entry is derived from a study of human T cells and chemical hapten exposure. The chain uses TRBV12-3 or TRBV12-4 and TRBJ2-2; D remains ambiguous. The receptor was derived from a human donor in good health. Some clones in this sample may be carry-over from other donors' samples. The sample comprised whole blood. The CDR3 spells CASTSLGGELFF. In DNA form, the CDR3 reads TGTGCCAGCACTTCGCTCGGCGGGGAGCTGTTTTTT.